This TCR beta chain derives from a study of regulatory T cells in long-lasting Graves disease. For the study at large: Positive TSH receptor antibodies alongside over 5 years of antithyroid drugs were what marked Graves' disease as persistent. Study-wide points: Accuracy may have suffered from the small sample size. Compared with new cases, persistent Graves' patients showed reduced TCR diversity. New patients shared 966 public clonotypes, and persistent patients shared more, with around 2,600.

Building the TCR beta libraries relied on iRepertoire HTBI primers, and CDR3 regions underwent Arm-PCR. TCRdb re-called the multiplex PCR reads with MiXCR, one entry per CDR3 protein. The sample shows fewer than 550,000 distinct CDR3 sequences, roughly 21% of them seen only once. Notes on this clonotype: Its antigen is not identified.

Time point in this sample: persistent/refractory GD, antithyroid drugs over 5 years with positive TRAb. TCR sequences were obtained from RNA taken from PBMCs. V shed 0 bases and J 3 bases; nucleotides not matched to a gene: 18. There are 20 residues in the CDR3. CDR1 is LGHNA and CDR2 is YNFKEQ in the germline V gene. The specimen was peripheral blood mononuclear cells (PBMCs), collected when the disease was refractory, from a patient treated with antithyroid drugs. The receptor comes from a female donor with Graves disease. J is TRBJ2-5 and V is TRBV4-2, with TRBD2 matching over 8 bases. The CDR3 DNA follows: TGTGCCAGCAGCCAAGAGCTCGCGGGGGGCGTAGATAGACGTAAAGAGACCCAGTACTTC. It yields the protein CASSQELAGGVDRRKETQYF.